The clone carrying this TCR beta chain was seen once. The target antigen is unknown. This CDR3 spans 17 amino acids. CDR1 and CDR2 from the germline V gene are SGHAT and FQDESV (reference sequence). The junction had 11 bases not matched to a gene; V was cut back by 5 bases and J by 0 bases. These data are taken from a study of CD8+CD57+ T cells in acquired aplastic anemia. Study-level information: Sorted CD4+ and CD8+ cells gave a mean 3.2 ug DNA, range roughly 0.2 to 27.4 ug. Study conclusions and caveats: Comparison of patients with controls identified nearly 30 shared CD8+ CDR3 sequences.

Genomic DNA served as template for TCR beta VDJ and CDR3 profiling. TCRdb ran MiXCR on the reads and lists one entry per CDR3 protein. This table has approximately 58,000 distinct CDR3 sequences, 55% to 70% appearing once. It was patients with CD8+CD57+ cell expansion by flow cytometry who were chosen for sequencing. Sequences were obtained from sorted CD4+, CD8+, or CD8+CD57+ T cells (not recorded which) from PBMCs. This receptor was obtained from a human donor with aplastic anemia. V and J are TRBV11-1 and TRBJ2-7; 9 positions match TRBD2. The CDR3 protein is CASSPPAGGSSSYEQYF. CDR3 bases: TGTGCCAGCAGCCCGCCCGCGGGGGGGTCCAGCTCCTACGAGCAGTACTTC.